What follows are 28 T cell receptor beta chains derived from one specimen sequenced in a study of shared clonotypes between healthy human individuals. Profiling relied on immunoSEQ multiplex PCR, and the TCRdb table lists in-frame clones only, not all of them. The data hold about 2 million clones, with roughly 94% observed a single time. CD45RO-negative, CCR7-selected cells formed the naive CD8 fraction, which excluded terminally differentiated effector memory CD45RA+ cells. The sequenced sample was naive CD8+ T cells sorted from blood. The receptors shown here come from a man between 18 and 35 years old in good health.

The chain couples TRBV6-5 to TRBJ2-7; TRBD1 agrees at 12 bases. The length of the CDR3 is 16 residues. The germline gives CDR1 MNHEY, CDR2 SVGAGI. V dropped 2 bases and J dropped 3; count of bases not matched to a gene: 5. CDR3 in amino acids: CASSYGGTGGYYEQYF. CDR3 bases: TGTGCCAGCAGTTACGGCGGGACAGGGGGCTACTACGAGCAGTACTTC.

The J gene is TRBJ2-1, the V gene TRBV9; D ambiguous. The germline V gene has CDR1 SGDLS and CDR2 YYNGEE. The CDR3 totals 13 residues. Trimming shortened V by 3 bases and J by 3 bases, and 7 bases separated the two germline ends. For the CDR3, the DNA is TGTGCCAGCAGCGCCGTCGACTACAATGAGCAGTTCTTC. This gives the protein CASSAVDYNEQFF.

The chain combines TRBV27 with TRBJ1-1; D gene uncertain. Trimming removed 2 bases at V and 1 base at J, with 11 bases between. In germline, CDR1 is MNHEY, CDR2 SMNVEV (reference sequence). CDR3 size: 15 residues. The CDR3 here is CASSLIDPWNTEAFF. In DNA, the CDR3 is TGTGCCAGCAGTTTAATCGACCCTTGGAACACTGAAGCTTTCTTT.

The J gene is TRBJ2-7, the V gene TRBV4-1; 7 positions agree with TRBD1. CDR1 and CDR2 (germline): MGHRA, YSYEKL. This CDR3 has 15 amino acids. The trim removed 4 bases at V and 3 bases at J, leaving 9 bases unmatched. This CDR3 is CASSPLSGQIYEQYF. The CDR3 DNA sequence: TGCGCCAGCAGCCCCTTATCGGGACAGATCTACGAGCAGTACTTC.

The chain is built from TRBV10-3 and TRBJ2-2; perhaps TRBD2 as D (7 bases). Germline V CDR1 and CDR2: ENHRY, SYGVKD. V was trimmed by 8 bases and J by 3 bases, leaving 16 bases between them. The CDR3 covers 15 residues. CDR3 sequence reads: CAIAEGGIYTGELFF. The CDR3 DNA follows: TGTGCCATCGCCGAGGGGGGGATATACACCGGGGAGCTGTTTTTT.

The genes are TRBV5-4 and TRBJ2-6, with D hard to call. Between the trimmed V and J ends, which lost 0 bases and 0 bases, there was a span of 19 bases. CDR1 and CDR2 from the germline V gene are SGHNT and YYREEE (reference sequence). The CDR3 spans 20 residues. The CDR3 loop reads CASSLAVGPLFPSGANVLTF. The CDR3 DNA reads TGTGCCAGCAGCTTGGCAGTAGGTCCCCTATTCCCCTCTGGGGCCAACGTCCTGACTTTC.

This chain connects TRBV9 to TRBJ2-1, with TRBD2 matching 9 bases. Germline V gives CDR1 SGDLS, CDR2 YYNGEE. The CDR3 spans 16 residues. Trimming took 4 bases from V and 5 from J; bases not matched to a gene: 10. The CDR3 DNA follows: TGTGCCAGCAGCCCCTTAGCGGGAGTAGGCAACAATGAGCAGTTCTTC. Its protein is CASSPLAGVGNNEQFF. The full variable domain, with the rest looked up from reference TRBV9 and TRBJ2-1, is DSGVTQTPKHLITATGQRVTLRCSPRSGDLSVYWYQQSLDQGLQFLIQYYNGEERAKGNILERFSAQQFPDLHSELNLSSLELGDSALYFCASSPLAGVGNNEQFFGPGTRLTVL.

The V call is TRBV5-1, the J call TRBJ2-1; TRBD1 matches 9 bases. Germline V lookup: CDR1 SGHRS, CDR2 YFSETQ. With V trimmed by 1 base and J by 6 bases, 11 bases remained unmatched. The CDR3 contains 17 residues. This CDR3 is CASSLNGPGQGINEQFF. DNA for the CDR3: TGCGCCAGCAGCTTGAACGGTCCAGGACAGGGGATCAATGAGCAGTTCTTC.

This rearrangement joins TRBV4-3 to TRBJ2-7; 10 nucleotides align to TRBD1. The CDR3 length is 15 residues. V shed 3 bases and J 5 bases; nucleotides not matched to a gene: 7. Per germline, CDR1 LGHNA and CDR2 YSLEER. This CDR3 reads CASSQLDRGLDEQYF. The CDR3 nucleotides read TGCGCCAGCAGCCAGCTCGACAGGGGGCTCGACGAGCAGTACTTC.

A few counts support this clone. The chain employs TRBV9 and TRBJ2-2; the D call may be TRBD1 or TRBD2 (5 bases each). Per the germline V gene, CDR1 is SGDLS and CDR2 is YYNGEE. The V and J ends lost 3 bases and 2 bases respectively, with 8 bases between them. The CDR3 totals 14 residues. For the CDR3, the DNA is TGTGCCAGCAGCGCTGGGACCAACACCGGGGAGCTGTTTTTT. It codes for CASSAGTNTGELFF.

J is TRBJ2-5 and V is TRBV11-2; 8 positions match TRBD2. Trimming at V came to 6 bases and at J to 3 bases, leaving 6 bases not matched to a gene. CDR3 length equals 14 residues. Per the germline V gene, CDR1 is SGHAT and CDR2 is FQNNGV. CDR3 residues: CASRQTSGEETQYF. The CDR3 DNA follows: TGTGCCAGCAGACAAACTAGCGGAGAAGAGACCCAGTACTTC.

The chain's CDR3 is CASSLRVPGYEQYF. The CDR3, as DNA: TGTGCCAGCAGTTTAAGGGTCCCCGGCTACGAGCAGTACTTC. The chain uses TRBV28 and TRBJ2-7; D remains unclear. Looked up from germline, CDR1 is MDHEN and CDR2 is SYDVKM. V was cut by 2 bases and J by 3 bases, with 11 bases left in between. The CDR3 has 14 residues.

This chain uses TRBV7-6 with TRBJ2-1; TRBD2 matches 10 bases. With V trimmed by 5 bases and J by 8 bases, 12 bases remained unmatched. The length of the CDR3 is 16 residues. Germline V CDR1 and CDR2: SGHVS, FNYEAQ. CDR3 nucleotide sequence: TGTGCCAGCAGCCGCGGTCCAGCGGGAGGGCCAGATGAGCAGTTCTTC. As protein: CASSRGPAGGPDEQFF.

The chain carries TRBV5-5 and TRBJ2-7; 7 bases line up with TRBD2. CDR1 and CDR2 from the germline V gene are SGHKS and YYEKEE (reference sequence). The CDR3 is 16 residues long. Unmatched junction bases numbered 8, after V lost 0 bases and J lost 2 bases. The CDR3 reads CASSLDPGLLTYEQYF. In DNA form, the CDR3 reads TGTGCCAGCAGCTTGGACCCGGGACTACTCACCTACGAGCAGTACTTC.

The CDR3 nucleotides are TGTGCCAGCAGTCCAGGGGATTGGTATGGCTACACCTTC. It encodes CASSPGDWYGYTF. This sequence joins TRBV27 and TRBJ1-2, with D maybe TRBD1 (6 bases). The CDR3 consists of 13 residues. Germline CDR1 MNHEY, CDR2 SMNVEV (reference sequence). V was cut by 5 bases and J by 5 bases, with 12 bases left in between.

As for this clone: This sample includes further DNA sequences coding for the same CDR3. The chain carries TRBV27 and TRBJ1-2; TRBD1 might be the D (6 bases). This CDR3 has 13 amino acids. Trimming removed 3 bases from V and 4 bases from J, with 9 bases in between. Germline V gives CDR1 MNHEY, CDR2 SMNVEV (reference sequence). The CDR3 reads CASSLGGTYGYTF. Written as DNA, the CDR3 is TGTGCCAGCAGTTTGGGGGGCACCTATGGCTACACCTTC.

This chain joins TRBV5-6 and TRBJ2-1; 9 bases fit TRBD2. Per the germline V gene, CDR1 is SGHDT and CDR2 is YYEEEE. The V segment lost 4 bases and the J segment 0 bases; nucleotides outside the gene matches: 8. CDR3 length: 17 residues. The chain's CDR3 is CASSPSWRGGSYNEQFF. The CDR3 DNA reads TGTGCCAGCAGCCCCTCATGGCGGGGGGGCTCCTACAATGAGCAGTTCTTC.

On this clone: The sample carries other DNA sequences with the same CDR3. V is TRBV11-2 and J is TRBJ2-5, with D hard to call. CDR3 size: 13 residues. In germline, CDR1 is SGHAT, CDR2 FQNNGV. Trimming stripped 2 bases from V and 1 base from J, with 5 bases between. The CDR3 bases are TGTGCCAGCAGCTTATCGGTCCAAGAGACCCAGTACTTC. Amino acids: CASSLSVQETQYF.

The chain recombines TRBV19 with TRBJ1-5, with D unclear. V was shortened by 7 bases and J by 6 bases, with 10 bases between the two germline ends. There are 12 residues in the CDR3. Germline lookup yields CDR1 LNHDA and CDR2 SQIVND (reference sequence). DNA for the CDR3: TGTGCCAGTATGGGGTCAATTCAGCCCCAGCATTTT. Protein product: CASMGSIQPQHF.

This clone was picked up one time. The V gene is TRBV13, the J gene TRBJ2-6, with D unclear. V was trimmed by 1 base and J by 0 bases, leaving 13 bases between them. This CDR3 is built from 18 residues. Germline CDR1 and CDR2: PRHDT and FYEKMQ (reference sequence). The CDR3 is CASSLVQEMGSGANVLTF. CDR3 DNA: TGTGCCAGCAGCTTAGTTCAGGAGATGGGCTCTGGGGCCAACGTCCTGACTTTC.

The J gene is TRBJ2-5, the V gene TRBV11-2; D is perhaps TRBD2 (6 bases). The CDR3 runs to 14 residues. In germline, CDR1 is SGHAT, CDR2 FQNNGV. The ends were cut back, 5 bases at V and 5 bases at J, with 15 bases in the middle. CDR3 nucleotides: TGTGCCAGCAGCCGACTAGGGGTGGGGGAGACCCAGTACTTC. Translating it yields CASSRLGVGETQYF.

The chain employs TRBV5-1 and TRBJ1-1, with D hard to call. The length of the CDR3 is 15 residues. V was clipped by 0 bases and J by 0 bases, with 9 bases between them. The germline gives CDR1 SGHRS, CDR2 YFSETQ. The CDR3 here is CASSLGTDMNTEAFF. DNA of the CDR3: TGCGCCAGCAGCTTGGGAACTGACATGAACACTGAAGCTTTCTTT.

Of note for this clone: Within the sample, other DNA sequences also encode this same CDR3. The J gene is TRBJ2-7, the V gene TRBV4-1, with 9 bases that match TRBD1. V gave up 5 bases and J gave up 3 bases; unmatched junction bases: 5. The CDR3 contains 14 residues. Germline lookup yields CDR1 MGHRA and CDR2 YSYEKL. The DNA for the CDR3 is TGCGCCAGCAGCTTCCCGGGACAGGGCTACGAGCAGTACTTC. Translation: CASSFPGQGYEQYF.

V gene TRBV6-1 combines with J gene TRBJ1-4; 7 nucleotides match TRBD1. Unmatched junction bases numbered 4, after V lost 4 bases and J lost 2 bases. Germline-derived CDR1 and CDR2 are MNHNS and SASEGT. The CDR3 contains 15 residues. The CDR3 DNA sequence: TGTGCCAGCAGTGGCCGACAGGGCACTAATGAAAAACTGTTTTTT. This encodes CASSGRQGTNEKLFF.

The V call is TRBV9, the J call TRBJ2-1, with D perhaps matching TRBD2 (6 bases). CDR3 length: 17 residues. Trimming removed 3 bases at V and 0 bases at J, with 16 bases between. Germline values: CDR1 SGDLS, CDR2 YYNGEE. DNA for the CDR3: TGTGCCAGCAGCGAGCGGGTGGGGGAGAGCTCCTACAATGAGCAGTTCTTC. Amino acids: CASSERVGESSYNEQFF.

V gene TRBV27 combines with J gene TRBJ1-6; D is possibly TRBD1 (6 bases). V shed 6 bases and J shed 5 bases, with 11 bases lying between them. CDR1 is MNHEY, CDR2 SMNVEV, per germline (reference sequence). This CDR3 region has 14 residues. As DNA, the CDR3 is TGTGCCAGCAGGCCGGACAGCAATAATTCACCCCTCCACTTT. This codes for CASRPDSNNSPLHF.

The J gene is TRBJ1-1, the V gene TRBV5-1, with 8 positions matching TRBD1. The germline V gene encodes CDR1 SGHRS and CDR2 YFSETQ. The CDR3 spans 15 residues. Losses at the gene ends were 3 bases for V and 1 base for J; bases not matched to a gene: 5. CDR3 loop: CASSSGGAENTEAFF. The CDR3 nucleotides are TGCGCCAGCAGCTCAGGGGGCGCAGAGAACACTGAAGCTTTCTTT.

The chain recombines TRBV4-3 with TRBJ2-7; 8 bases align to TRBD1. V shed 4 bases and J 0 bases; nucleotides not matched to a gene: 11. This CDR3 spans 17 amino acids. CDR1 and CDR2 (germline): LGHNA, YSLEER. CDR3 sequence reads: CASSPHGQGINSYEQYF. As DNA, the CDR3 is TGCGCCAGCAGCCCGCACGGACAGGGAATTAACTCCTACGAGCAGTACTTC.